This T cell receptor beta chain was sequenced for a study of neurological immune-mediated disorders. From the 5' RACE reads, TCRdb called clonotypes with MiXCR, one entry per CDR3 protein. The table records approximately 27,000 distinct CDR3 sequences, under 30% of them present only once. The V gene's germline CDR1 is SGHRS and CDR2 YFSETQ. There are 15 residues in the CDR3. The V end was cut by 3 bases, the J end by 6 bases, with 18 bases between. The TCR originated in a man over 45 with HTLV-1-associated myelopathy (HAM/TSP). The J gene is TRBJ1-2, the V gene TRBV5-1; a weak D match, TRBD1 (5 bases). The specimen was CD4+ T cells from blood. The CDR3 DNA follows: TGCGCCAGCAGCTGGGTAGGGGAGGTGGTGCATGGCTACACCTTC. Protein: CASSWVGEVVHGYTF.